The entry that follows covers one T cell receptor beta chain sequence. Its antigen is as yet unknown. Generated by immunoSEQ multiplex PCR, the TCRdb table keeps only in-frame clones and is missing some. The sample lists about 87,000 clones; more than 80% were seen once. The entry originates in a study of PD-L1 blockade in urothelial cancer. Study as a whole: Samples came from 3 weeks, at the second dose, and 6 weeks into treatment.

Per the germline V gene, CDR1 is SGDLS and CDR2 is YYNGEE. The CDR3 covers 15 residues. V lost 2 bases and J lost 7; bases outside the gene matches: 6. General study points: For durable-benefit patients, tumor-associated blood clones expanded more at 3 weeks.

The time point is: pretreatment peripheral blood. The chain employs TRBV9 and TRBJ2-2; 9 bases align to TRBD2. The sequencing used PBMCs, collected around atezolizumab (anti-PD-L1) treatment. The sequence was collected from a woman older than 75 with urothelial cancer. Written as DNA, the CDR3 is TGTGCCAGCAGCGTCGCGGGAGGGCCGGGCGGGGAGCTGTTTTTT. Protein sequence: CASSVAGGPGGELFF.